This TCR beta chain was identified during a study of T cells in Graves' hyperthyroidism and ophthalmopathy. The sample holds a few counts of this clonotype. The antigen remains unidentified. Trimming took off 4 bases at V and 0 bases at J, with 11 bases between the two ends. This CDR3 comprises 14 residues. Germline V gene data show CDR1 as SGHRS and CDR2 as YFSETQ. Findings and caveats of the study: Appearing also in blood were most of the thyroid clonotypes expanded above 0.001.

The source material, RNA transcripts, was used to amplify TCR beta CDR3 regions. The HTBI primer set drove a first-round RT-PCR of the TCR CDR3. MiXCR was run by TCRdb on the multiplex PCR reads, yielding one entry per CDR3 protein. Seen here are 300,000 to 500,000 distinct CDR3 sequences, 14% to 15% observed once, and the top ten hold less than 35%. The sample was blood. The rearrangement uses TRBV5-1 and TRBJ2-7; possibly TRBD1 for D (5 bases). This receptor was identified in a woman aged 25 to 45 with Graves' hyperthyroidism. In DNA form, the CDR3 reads TGCGCCAGCAGCCCAGGACATACCTCCTACGAGCAGTACTTC. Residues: CASSPGHTSYEQYF.